This is a list of T cell receptor beta chains from one sample in a study of cytomegalovirus exposure and HLA in healthy donors. Sequencing used immunoSEQ multiplex PCR; TCRdb keeps in-frame clones, though not all of them. The sample shows approximately 150,000 clones, around three quarters of them seen only once. What was sequenced was PBMCs. All receptors derive from a man aged 35 to 55 in good health and CMV-seronegative. CDR3s include the opening cysteine and the closing phenylalanine or tryptophan. A D gene is named only where the DNA matches it firmly. Some rows mark clone size as missing; the rest say once, few, many or name a class of expanded clone.

>TRBV28|.|.|TRBJ2-2
CASRGGGGNTGELFF
TGTGCCAGCAGAGGGGGGGGAGGCAACACCGGGGAGCTGTTTTTT
>TRBV7-9|TRBD1|.|TRBJ2-7
CASSSDRGEQYF
TGTGCCAGCAGTTCCGACAGGGGCGAGCAGTACTTC
>TRBV11-2|.|.|TRBJ1-2
CASSVLGGAMDYGYTF
TGTGCCAGCAGCGTTCTAGGGGGGGCAATGGACTATGGCTACACCTTC
>TRBV11-3|.|.|TRBJ2-5
CASSLDDGGTQYF
TGTGCCAGCAGCTTAGATGACGGGGGGACCCAGTACTTC
>TRBV19|.|.|TRBJ2-3
CASTPGDTDTDTQYF
TGTGCCAGTACCCCGGGAGACACGGACACAGATACGCAGTATTTT
>TRBV6-5|.|once|TRBJ1-1
CASSPRSGHTEAFF
TGTGCCAGCAGTCCCCGATCAGGGCACACTGAAGCTTTCTTT
>TRBV4-1|.|.|TRBJ1-3
CASSRRHLSGNTIYF
TGCGCCAGCAGCCGCCGACACCTCTCTGGAAACACCATATATTTT
>TRBV19|.|.|TRBJ2-7
CASSIGSSYEQYF
TGTGCCAGTAGTATTGGGAGCTCCTACGAGCAGTACTTC
>TRBV6-5|.|.|TRBJ2-6
CASSRSGANVLTF
TGTGCCAGCAGCCGTTCTGGGGCCAACGTCCTGACTTTC
>TRBV7-9|TRBD1|.|TRBJ2-2
CASSRDSNTGELFF
TGTGCCAGCAGCCGGGACAGTAACACCGGGGAGCTGTTTTTT
>TRBV5-1|.|few|TRBJ2-7
CASSLEAGGEQYF
TGCGCCAGCAGCTTGGAGGCCGGGGGCGAGCAGTACTTC
>TRBV4-3|.|.|TRBJ1-6
CASSPSEGGDGYNSPLHF
TGCGCCAGCAGCCCTTCAGAAGGGGGTGACGGGTATAATTCACCCCTCCACTTT
>TRBV6-6|.|.|TRBJ2-1
CASSKGLTSYNEQFF
TGTGCCAGCAGTAAGGGACTGACCTCCTACAATGAGCAGTTCTTC
>TRBV7-2|TRBD1|.|TRBJ2-4
CASSLETGGAKNSQYF
TGTGCCAGCAGCCTAGAGACAGGGGGCGCCAAAAACAGTCAGTACTTC
>TRBV4-1|.|.|TRBJ2-7
CASSQGRGVGYEQYF
TGCGCCAGCAGCCAAGGGAGAGGAGTAGGATACGAGCAGTACTTC
>TRBV19|.|.|TRBJ1-2
CASSPMGGNYGYTF
TGTGCCAGTAGCCCGATGGGAGGGAACTATGGCTACACCTTC
>TRBV7-5|.|.|TRBJ2-2
CVRHYAGTAIQGGELFF
TGTGTCAGGCACTATGCAGGGACCGCGATCCAGGGGGGGGAGCTGTTTTTT
>TRBV13|TRBD2|.|TRBJ2-1
CASSPMVAGGYNEQFF
TGTGCCAGCAGCCCGATGGTAGCGGGGGGATACAATGAGCAGTTCTTC
>TRBV25-1|.|.|TRBJ1-5
CASRGQGGQPQHF
TGTGCCAGCAGGGGCCAGGGCGGACAGCCCCAGCATTTT
>TRBV4-1|.|.|TRBJ2-7
CASSQTAGTSGEQYF
TGCGCCAGCAGCCAAACTGCCGGGACAAGCGGCGAGCAGTACTTC
>TRBV5-1|TRBD1|few|TRBJ1-4
CASSLTGGCEKLFF
TGCGCCAGCAGCCTGACAGGGGGTTGTGAAAAACTGTTTTTT
>TRBV19|TRBD1|.|TRBJ2-7
CASSGDRGSYEQYF
TGTGCCAGTAGTGGGGACAGGGGGTCCTACGAGCAGTACTTC
>TRBV28|TRBD1|.|TRBJ1-2
CASFTGVINGYTF
TGTGCCAGCTTTACAGGGGTTATCAATGGCTACACCTTC
>TRBV9|.|few|TRBJ1-3
CASSADIYFSGNTIYF
TGTGCCAGCAGCGCCGACATCTACTTCTCTGGAAACACCATATATTTT
>TRBV5-5|TRBD1|.|TRBJ2-1
CASSPGTGGSNEQFF
TGTGCCAGCAGCCCCGGGACAGGGGGTTCCAATGAGCAGTTCTTC
>TRBV6-5|.|.|TRBJ1-2
CASSPGDAGGYTF
TGTGCCAGCAGTCCCGGTGACGCGGGTGGCTACACCTTC
>TRBV4-1|TRBD2|.|TRBJ2-5
CASSQLLAGAQETQYF
TGCGCCAGCAGCCAACTCCTAGCGGGGGCTCAAGAGACCCAGTACTTC
>TRBV5-5|.|once|TRBJ2-7
CASSLVQPSSYEQYF
TGTGCCAGCAGCCTCGTCCAACCCAGCTCCTACGAGCAGTACTTC
>TRBV4-1|TRBD1|.|TRBJ2-5
CASSLGQGPPVQETQYF
TGCGCCAGCAGCCTCGGACAGGGCCCCCCGGTTCAAGAGACCCAGTACTTC
>TRBV5-5|TRBD2|.|TRBJ2-1
CASSLSGSSNEQFF
TGTGCCAGCAGCCTTAGCGGGAGTTCTAATGAGCAGTTCTTC
>TRBV6-5|.|.|TRBJ1-3
CASSSSGSGNTIYF
.
>TRBV4-1|.|.|TRBJ2-7
CASSQVDSGPSSYEQYF
TGCGCCAGCAGCCAAGTGGATAGCGGCCCCTCCTCCTACGAGCAGTACTTC
>TRBV15|TRBD1|.|TRBJ1-3
CATQGISGNTIYF
TGTGCCACACAGGGGATTTCTGGAAACACCATATATTTT
>TRBV6-6|TRBD1|.|TRBJ1-2
CAIKGDSPRRGYTF
TGTGCCATTAAGGGGGACAGTCCCCGGAGGGGCTACACCTTC
>TRBV28|TRBD2|.|TRBJ2-3
CASSRDRWGAGDTDTQYF
TGTGCCAGCAGCCGTGACAGGTGGGGAGCGGGAGACACAGATACGCAGTATTTT
>TRBV18|.|.|TRBJ1-3
CASSPPGGPGTVGNTIYF
TGTGCCAGCTCACCACCAGGCGGGCCGGGAACTGTTGGAAACACCATATATTTT
>TRBV6-5|.|.|TRBJ2-7
CASSYYPGAGEQYF
TGTGCCAGCAGTTACTATCCAGGGGCAGGCGAGCAGTACTTC
>TRBV12-5|TRBD2|.|TRBJ2-1
CASGALAVSYNEQFF
TGTGCTAGTGGTGCCCTAGCGGTCTCCTACAATGAGCAGTTCTTC
>TRBV30|TRBD2|.|TRBJ2-1
CAWNKRTSGKISGEQFF
TGTGCCTGGAACAAGCGAACTAGCGGGAAAATAAGTGGTGAGCAGTTCTTC
>TRBV18|TRBD1|.|TRBJ2-4
CASSPGQGGNIQYF
TGTGCCAGCTCACCCGGACAGGGAGGAAACATTCAGTACTTC
>TRBV6-4|.|once|TRBJ2-6
CASSPTPSGANGLTF
TGTGCCAGCAGTCCTACCCCCTCTGGGGCCAACGGCCTGACTTTC
>TRBV7-6|.|.|TRBJ1-2
CASSLAISLEGTLYGYTF
TGTGCCAGCAGCTTAGCGATTTCTCTCGAGGGGACACTCTATGGCTACACCTTC
>TRBV5-1|.|.|TRBJ2-3
CASSLGLDLDTQYF
TGCGCCAGCAGCTTGGGACTAGACCTCGATACGCAGTATTTT
>TRBV19|.|.|TRBJ2-7
CASSPTGASYEQYF
TGTGCCAGTTCCCCGACGGGAGCCTCCTACGAGCAGTACTTC
>TRBV27|TRBD1|.|TRBJ1-2
CASRYDRDRDDGYTF
TGTGCCAGCCGTTACGATCGGGACAGGGATGACGGCTACACCTTC
>TRBV7-2|.|.|TRBJ1-4
CASSLAGGTNEKLFF
TGTGCCAGCAGCTTAGCGGGGGGAACTAATGAAAAACTGTTTTTT
>TRBV10-2|.|.|TRBJ2-5
CASSDLGGTSRETQYF
TGCGCCAGCAGTGATTTAGGAGGAACTAGCAGAGAGACCCAGTACTTC
>TRBV27|.|.|TRBJ2-7
CASRPGSGALEQYF
TGTGCCAGCAGGCCGGGGTCAGGGGCTCTCGAGCAGTACTTC
>TRBV28|.|.|TRBJ1-4
CASSFPGEEKLFF
TGTGCCAGCAGTTTCCCAGGGGAAGAAAAACTGTTTTTT
>TRBV2|TRBD1|.|TRBJ1-1
CASGDRISYTEAFF
TGTGCCAGCGGGGACAGAATATCTTACACTGAAGCTTTCTTT
>TRBV7-3|TRBD2|once|TRBJ2-1
CASSFSGGPNNEQFF
TGTGCCAGCAGCTTTAGCGGGGGGCCAAACAATGAGCAGTTCTTC
>TRBV4-1|.|.|TRBJ2-7
CASSQDRRGGLSYEQYF
TGCGCCAGCAGCCAAGATCGTCGTGGGGGACTGAGCTACGAGCAGTACTTC
>TRBV7-9|TRBD1|.|TRBJ1-1
CASRPGQGVKAFF
TGTGCCAGCAGGCCCGGACAGGGGGTAAAAGCTTTCTTT
>TRBV5-6|.|.|TRBJ1-4
CASRPSVARTTNEKLFF
TGTGCCAGCAGGCCTTCAGTGGCCAGAACGACTAATGAAAAACTGTTTTTT
>TRBV9|TRBD1|few|TRBJ1-6
CASSVATGGNSPLHF
TGTGCCAGCAGCGTAGCCACAGGGGGAAATTCACCCCTCCACTTT